There are many counts of the clone carrying this T cell receptor (beta chain). The data were obtained in a study of early T cells in non-severe SARS-CoV-2 infection. CDR3 size: 12 residues. The germline V gene has CDR1 MNHNY and CDR2 SVGAGI (reference sequence). Trimming took off 5 bases at V and 6 bases at J, with 9 bases between the two ends. Individual cDNA molecules were tagged with unique molecular identifiers, the study reported. TCRdb reprocessed the 5' RACE reads via MiXCR and lists one record per CDR3 protein. The data show 60,000 to 65,000 distinct CDR3 sequences, about 9.3% seen once. The chain recombines TRBV6-6 with TRBJ2-3; D may be TRBD1 (6 bases). The receptor was derived from an adult who was a healthcare worker with PCR-confirmed SARS-CoV-2 infection or an uninfected control (not recorded which). The sample taken for sequencing was whole blood. The CDR3 nucleotides read TGTGCCAGCAGTGAACAGGGTGATACGCAGTATTTT. Translation: CASSEQGDTQYF.